Each of the 31 T cell receptor beta chains below was sequenced from the same sample in a study of blood T cell repertoires in COVID-19. TCRdb's table, derived via immunoSEQ multiplex PCR, lists solely in-frame clones and lacks some. The sample has some 250,000 clones; about 90% are singletons. Sequencing input: PBMCs or T cells enriched from blood (not recorded which). The source of these receptors is a human donor in a cohort exposed to, infected with or recovered from COVID-19 (not recorded which). The donor label of this sample is uncertain.

This clone was observed a single time. V and J are TRBV7-2 and TRBJ1-4; no clear D gene. CDR3 length: 14 amino acids. The V and J ends lost 1 base and 6 bases respectively, with 9 bases between them. Per the germline V gene, CDR1 is SGHTA and CDR2 is FQGNSA. CDR3: CASSLDGGDEKLFF. In DNA, the CDR3 is TGTGCCAGCAGCTTAGATGGCGGGGATGAAAAACTGTTTTTT.

This clone was seen a few times. The chain employs TRBV19 and TRBJ1-2, with D perhaps TRBD1 (6 bases). V shed 5 bases and J shed 3 bases, with 16 bases lying between them. Germline V gene sequence: CDR1 LNHDA, CDR2 SQIVND (reference sequence). The CDR3 runs to 15 residues. CDR3 coding DNA: TGTGCCAGTAGTTCAAAGGGGGTCTCGGACTATGGCTACACCTTC. Its protein is CASSSKGVSDYGYTF.

The genes are TRBV5-5 and TRBJ1-2, with 10 bases fitting TRBD1. The V gene end was trimmed by 2 bases and the J gene end by 8 bases; junction bases not matched to a gene: 9. The CDR3 contains 15 residues. Germline-derived CDR1 and CDR2 are SGHKS and YYEKEE (reference sequence). DNA of the CDR3: TGTGCCAGCAGCTTCAGACAGGGGGCATATTCAGGCTACACCTTC. Translating it yields CASSFRQGAYSGYTF.

This rearrangement joins TRBV7-3 to TRBJ1-5; the D is unclear. The V end was cut by 0 bases, the J end by 6 bases, with 6 bases between. The CDR3 is made up of 13 amino acids. CDR1 is SGHTA and CDR2 is FQGTGA in the germline V gene. In DNA form, the CDR3 reads TGTGCCAGCAGCTTAACGACTTCTCAGCCCCAGCATTTT. It is translated as CASSLTTSQPQHF.

This chain connects TRBV7-9 to TRBJ1-1, with 10 bases lining up with TRBD1. Germline V gene lookup returns CDR1 SEHNR and CDR2 FQNEAQ (reference sequence). J was trimmed by 7 bases and V by 5 bases; bases with no gene match: 13. There are 16 residues in the CDR3. In DNA form, the CDR3 reads TGTGCCAGCAGCCCCCCGGGACAGGGGCCTCTCCTTGAAGCTTTCTTT. Translation gives CASSPPGQGPLLEAFF.

V is TRBV19 and J is TRBJ2-7, with 8 nucleotides matching TRBD2. With V trimmed by 5 bases and J by 5 bases, 14 bases remained unmatched. CDR1 LNHDA and CDR2 SQIVND come from the germline V gene (reference sequence). This CDR3 region has 16 residues. The DNA of the CDR3 is TGTGCCAGTAGTCCTAGTAGAGGTTGGCGGGGGGACGAGCAGTACTTC. Amino acid sequence: CASSPSRGWRGDEQYF.

The gene calls are TRBV10-3 and TRBJ1-5; no firm D call. Germline loops: CDR1 ENHRY, CDR2 SYGVKD. The CDR3 length is 13 residues. The germline V and J ends were trimmed by 9 bases and 0 bases, with 9 bases remaining between them. CDR3 loop: CAIARDSNQPQHF. Written as DNA, the CDR3 is TGTGCCATAGCCCGAGATAGCAATCAGCCCCAGCATTTT.

This clone was observed a single time. V usage is TRBV6-5 and J usage is TRBJ2-1; 12 positions agree with TRBD2. The CDR3 sequence is 15 residues long. Germline CDR1 is MNHEY and CDR2 is SVGAGI. The trim removed 4 bases at V and 7 bases at J, leaving 5 bases unmatched. In nucleotides, the CDR3 is TGTGCCAGCAGTTCTCTAGCGGGGGGGCCAAATGAGCAGTTCTTC. Protein product: CASSSLAGGPNEQFF.

This clone was seen just once. The chain has TRBV5-4 and TRBJ1-6, with 9 bases that match TRBD1. CDR1 is SGHNT and CDR2 is YYREEE in the germline V gene (reference sequence). V trimming: 3 bases; J trimming: 4 bases; junction bases outside the gene matches: 5. The CDR3 is 16 amino acids. The CDR3 protein is CASSSPGQGYNSPLHF. As DNA, the CDR3 is TGTGCCAGCAGCTCGCCGGGACAGGGATATAATTCACCCCTCCACTTT.

This chain connects TRBV9 to TRBJ2-7, with TRBD2 matching over 9 bases. The V segment lost 4 bases and the J segment 1 base; nucleotides outside the gene matches: 9. The CDR3 extends over 16 amino acids. Germline lookup yields CDR1 SGDLS and CDR2 YYNGEE. This CDR3 is CASSPGGSGGSYEQYF. CDR3 nucleotides: TGTGCCAGCAGCCCAGGGGGTAGCGGGGGTTCCTACGAGCAGTACTTC.

The V call is TRBV2, the J call TRBJ1-1; D might be TRBD1 (5 bases). The V and J ends lost 2 bases and 1 base respectively, with 11 bases between them. Looked up from germline, CDR1 is SNHLY and CDR2 is FYNNEI. The CDR3 is 15 residues long. The CDR3 DNA reads TGTGCCAGCAGTGAAAGGGGCAGACCGAACACTGAAGCTTTCTTT. Its translation is CASSERGRPNTEAFF.

This chain connects TRBV27 to TRBJ1-2; 10 positions agree with TRBD1. CDR3 length: 17 amino acids. Trimming cost V 1 base and J 1 base; bases outside gene matches: 6. In germline, CDR1 is MNHEY, CDR2 SMNVEV (reference sequence). This CDR3 reads CASSLLKTGGINYGYTF. The CDR3 DNA reads as TGTGCCAGCAGTTTATTAAAGACAGGGGGCATTAACTATGGCTACACCTTC.

On this clone itself: Other DNA sequences in the sample encode the same CDR3. The rearrangement links TRBV15 to TRBJ2-5; no firm D call. Germline V gene lookup returns CDR1 LNHNV and CDR2 YYDKDF (reference sequence). The V end was cut by 0 bases, the J end by 4 bases, with 6 bases between. The CDR3 is made up of 13 amino acids. CDR3 region: CATSRDRGETQYF. The CDR3 DNA is TGTGCCACCAGCAGAGATAGAGGAGAGACCCAGTACTTC.

V is TRBV5-8 and J is TRBJ2-7; D remains ambiguous. V lost 4 bases, J lost 1 base, and 15 bases lay in between. Germline V gene data show CDR1 as SGHTS and CDR2 as YDEGEE. The CDR3 loop spans 15 amino acids. This CDR3 reads CASSPRGQRSYEQYF. The CDR3 DNA reads TGTGCCAGCAGCCCGCGAGGCCAGAGGTCCTACGAGCAGTACTTC.

This sequence joins TRBV27 and TRBJ2-6; D remains ambiguous. Germline V gene lookup returns CDR1 MNHEY and CDR2 SMNVEV (reference sequence). The germline V and J ends were trimmed by 0 bases and 0 bases, with 9 bases remaining between them. This CDR3 is 17 amino acids long. CDR3 loop: CASSLSSRNSGANVLTF. The CDR3 DNA reads TGTGCCAGCAGTTTATCCTCGCGGAACTCTGGGGCCAACGTCCTGACTTTC.

As DNA, the CDR3 is TGTGCCAGCAGTAAGACAGGGGGAATATCGCTGGACGAGCAGTACTTC. Its translation: CASSKTGGISLDEQYF. The chain employs TRBV27 and TRBJ2-7; 9 bases are a match to TRBD1. The CDR3 totals 16 residues. CDR1 is MNHEY, CDR2 SMNVEV, per germline (reference sequence). The V segment lost 5 bases and the J segment 5 bases; nucleotides outside the gene matches: 13.

V and J are TRBV2 and TRBJ2-3; 8 bases agree with TRBD2. Per germline, CDR1 SNHLY and CDR2 FYNNEI. The CDR3 extends over 15 amino acids. Trimming at V came to 3 bases and at J to 1 base, leaving 3 bases not matched to a gene. The CDR3 protein is CASSDGTRGTDTQYF. CDR3 DNA: TGTGCCAGCAGTGATGGGACTAGGGGCACAGATACGCAGTATTTT. Full variable domain (rest looked up from reference TRBV2 and TRBJ2-3): EPEVTQTPSHQVTQMGQEVILRCVPISNHLYFYWYRQILGQKVEFLVSFYNNEISEKSEIFDDQFSVERPDGSNFTLKIRSTKLEDSAMYFCASSDGTRGTDTQYFGPGTRLTVL.

The rearrangement joins TRBV7-6 to TRBJ2-3; D is unresolved. Germline CDR1 SGHVS, CDR2 FNYEAQ. The V end lost 1 base, the J end lost 2 bases, and 10 bases lay between the germline ends. There are 15 residues in the CDR3. CDR3 sequence: CASSLDGYHTDTQYF. The DNA for the CDR3 is TGTGCCAGCAGCTTAGACGGGTACCACACAGATACGCAGTATTTT.

The chain recombines TRBV11-2 with TRBJ1-2; D call uncertain. V lost 3 bases, J lost 0 bases, and 17 bases lay in between. CDR1 and CDR2 (germline): SGHAT, FQNNGV. This CDR3 contains 17 residues. The CDR3: CASSLTQWAPSNYGYTF. The CDR3 coding sequence is TGTGCCAGCAGCTTGACCCAGTGGGCGCCCTCTAACTATGGCTACACCTTC.

The rearrangement uses TRBV7-6 and TRBJ2-1, with 10 bases matching TRBD1. Germline V lookup: CDR1 SGHVS, CDR2 FNYEAQ. This CDR3 has 14 amino acids. Losses at the gene ends were 5 bases for V and 9 bases for J; bases not matched to a gene: 7. The CDR3 nucleotides are TGTGCCAGCAGCCAAGGGGGACAGGGGACTGAGCAGTTCTTC. It is translated as CASSQGGQGTEQFF. The full variable domain, its missing parts supplied by reference TRBV7-6 and TRBJ2-1, is GAGVSQSPRYKVTKRGQDVALRCDPISGHVSLYWYRQALGQGPEFLTYFNYEAQQDKSGLPNDRFSAERPEGSISTLTIQRTEQRDSAMYRCASSQGGQGTEQFFGPGTRLTVL.

This chain connects TRBV7-2 to TRBJ1-2; 7 bases fit TRBD1. This CDR3 has 15 residues. V lost 4 bases, J lost 3 bases, and 8 bases stayed unmatched. The germline gives CDR1 SGHTA, CDR2 FQGNSA. Written as DNA, the CDR3 is TGTGCCAGCAGCTCAAAGACAGGGTTTGACTATGGCTACACCTTC. Its protein is CASSSKTGFDYGYTF.

The rearrangement uses TRBV7-9 and TRBJ2-7; TRBD1 matches 9 bases. The V and J ends lost 5 bases and 1 base, in that order; junction bases with no gene match: 6. The CDR3 runs to 15 residues. Germline CDR1 is SEHNR and CDR2 is FQNEAQ (reference sequence). The CDR3: CASSGTGLGSYEQYF. The CDR3 DNA is TGTGCCAGCAGCGGGACAGGGTTGGGGTCCTACGAGCAGTACTTC.

The chain recombines TRBV6-5 with TRBJ1-3, with D perhaps matching TRBD1 (6 bases). V shed 5 bases and J shed 2 bases, with 10 bases lying between them. Germline CDR1 and CDR2: MNHEY and SVGAGI. This CDR3 has 14 residues. The CDR3 coding sequence is TGTGCCAGCAGTACCTCAGGGGCTGGAAACACCATATATTTT. This sequence encodes CASSTSGAGNTIYF.

V is TRBV28 and J is TRBJ2-5; 10 bases agree with TRBD2. Germline assignment: CDR1 MDHEN and CDR2 SYDVKM. V lost 2 bases and J lost 3; bases outside the gene matches: 6. CDR3 length: 16 amino acids. The CDR3 region has the DNA TGTGCCAGCAGTTTAAGACTAGCGGGTAGGAAAGAGACCCAGTACTTC. This gives the protein CASSLRLAGRKETQYF.

The chain joins TRBV7-9 to TRBJ1-1; TRBD1 might be the D (5 bases). Germline assignment: CDR1 SEHNR and CDR2 FQNEAQ (reference sequence). The CDR3 is 16 residues long. V was pared by 2 bases and J by 0 bases, with 13 bases between. The CDR3 loop is CASSLWGSRMNTEAFF. CDR3 nucleotides: TGTGCCAGCAGCTTATGGGGCAGTAGAATGAACACTGAAGCTTTCTTT.

This rearrangement joins TRBV18 to TRBJ2-6, with 7 bases identical to TRBD1. The germline CDR1 and CDR2 sequences are KGHSH and LQKENI. The ends lost 2 bases at V and 0 bases at J; junction bases unmatched: 10. CDR3 length: 19 amino acids. The CDR3: CASSPFFGQEFSGANVLTF. DNA of the CDR3: TGTGCCAGCTCACCATTCTTTGGACAGGAATTCTCTGGGGCCAACGTCCTGACTTTC. Full variable domain (outside the CDR3, taken from reference TRBV18 and TRBJ2-6): NAGVMQNPRHLVRRRGQEARLRCSPMKGHSHVYWYRQLPEEGLKFMVYLQKENIIDESGMPKERFSAEFPKEGPSILRIQQVVRGDSAAYFCASSPFFGQEFSGANVLTFGAGSRLTVL.

This clone was observed once. The chain recombines TRBV9 with TRBJ1-1; a weak D match, TRBD1 (5 bases). The germline V and J ends were trimmed by 0 bases and 0 bases, with 9 bases remaining between them. The CDR3 sequence is 15 residues long. The germline CDR1 and CDR2 sequences are SGDLS and YYNGEE. In DNA form, the CDR3 reads TGTGCCAGCAGCGTAGAAGACAGATTGAACACTGAAGCTTTCTTT. This encodes CASSVEDRLNTEAFF.

In DNA form, the CDR3 reads TGTGCCAGCAGTGAAGCGGGGGGTAGCAATCAGCCCCAGCATTTT. Amino acids: CASSEAGGSNQPQHF. The rearrangement joins TRBV6-1 to TRBJ1-5, with a possible D match to TRBD1 (5 bases). Trimming removed 0 bases at V and 0 bases at J, with 6 bases between. The CDR3 covers 15 residues. In germline, CDR1 is MNHNS, CDR2 SASEGT.

The chain links TRBV6-5 to TRBJ1-6, with 9 bases aligning to TRBD1. The V gene's germline CDR1 is MNHEY and CDR2 SVGAGI. CDR3 size: 14 residues. V lost 6 bases to trimming and J lost 10 bases; unmatched junction nucleotides: 7. CDR3 residues: CASRSGTGQSPLHF. CDR3 in DNA: TGTGCCAGCAGATCCGGGACAGGGCAATCACCCCTCCACTTT.

The count of this clone is one. This rearrangement joins TRBV6-5 to TRBJ2-2; weak D call: TRBD1 (6 bases). This CDR3 contains 13 residues. Germline CDR1 is MNHEY and CDR2 is SVGAGI. Trimming left V 7 bases short and J 1 base short, with 7 bases between. CDR3 region: CASTTGNTGELFF. In nucleotides, the CDR3 is TGTGCCAGCACGACAGGGAACACCGGGGAGCTGTTTTTT.

This chain uses TRBV2 with TRBJ1-2; possible D gene TRBD1, 5 bases. Per germline, CDR1 SNHLY and CDR2 FYNNEI. The CDR3 is 15 residues long. Trimming left V 3 bases short and J 4 bases short, with 15 bases between. The CDR3: CASSEGVPGGYGYTF. The CDR3 region has the DNA TGTGCCAGCAGTGAGGGGGTCCCGGGGGGCTATGGCTACACCTTC.